This entry concerns a single TCR beta chain. This CDR3 spans 16 amino acids. Germline CDR1 is KGHDR and CDR2 is SFDVKD. These data come from a study of monozygotic twins with inflammatory bowel disease. Reprocessing the 5' RACE reads, TCRdb reports a single entry for every CDR3 protein and omits DNA. In total, the table holds around 410,000 distinct CDR3 sequences. V usage is TRBV24-1 and J usage is TRBJ1-2; without DNA, the TCRdb call of TRBD1 cannot be checked. Sequenced: blood. The source is a human donor with ulcerative colitis or Crohn's disease, or a healthy co-twin of an affected twin (not recorded which). Here the CDR3 reads CATSDSEQGALDGYTF.